This T cell receptor (beta chain) originates from a study of beta chain features in type 1 diabetes. Regarding the study as a whole: Moderate yet significant TCRB CDR3 shortening was seen in Type 1 diabetes patients in all four CD4+ subsets.

Of note for this clone: Antigen unknown. An end of the junction does not agree with germline; a read error may underlie this.

As every portion of the isolated RNA was reverse transcribed, the sequencing read expressed TCRB transcripts. About 3.57 million reads, on average, came from each naive, central memory and regulatory T cell sample. The table came from immunoSEQ multiplex PCR; TCRdb's copy has only in-frame clones and leaves some out. The sample consists of 810,000 or so clones, 15% to 20% of them appearing once. The germline V gene has CDR1 LGHNA and CDR2 YNFKEQ. This CDR3 comprises 14 residues. Sorting of CD4+ naive, central memory, regulatory and stem cell-like memory cells was performed via CD45RO/CCR7/CD25/CD127/CD95/CD27.

The V call is TRBV4-2, the J call TRBJ2-2; no reliable D call. Material: naive CD4+ T cells from blood. The TCR originated in a woman aged 18-29 years in good health. The CDR3 sequence: CANSQLANTGELFF. The CDR3 nucleotides are TGTGCCAACAGCCAGCTAGCGAACACCGGGGAGCTGTTTTTT.